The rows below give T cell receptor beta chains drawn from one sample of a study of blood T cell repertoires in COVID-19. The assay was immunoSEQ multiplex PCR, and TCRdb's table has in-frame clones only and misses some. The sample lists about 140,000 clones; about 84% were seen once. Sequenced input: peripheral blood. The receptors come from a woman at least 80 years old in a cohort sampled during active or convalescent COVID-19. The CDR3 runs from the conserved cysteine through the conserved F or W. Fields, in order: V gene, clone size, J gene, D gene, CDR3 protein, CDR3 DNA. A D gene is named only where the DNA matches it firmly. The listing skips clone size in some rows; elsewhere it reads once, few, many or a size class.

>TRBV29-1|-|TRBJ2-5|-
CSGTSGETQYF
TGCAGCGGGACAAGCGGGGAGACCCAGTACTTC
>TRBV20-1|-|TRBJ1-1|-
CSASDSSTAFF
TGCAGTGCCTCAGACAGTTCAACAGCTTTCTTT
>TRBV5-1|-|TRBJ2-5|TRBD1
CASSWDREKETQYF
TGCGCCAGCAGCTGGGACAGGGAGAAGGAGACCCAGTACTTC
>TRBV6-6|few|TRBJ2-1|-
CASSYRQGYNEQFF
TGTGCCAGCAGTTACCGTCAGGGCTACAATGAGCAGTTCTTC
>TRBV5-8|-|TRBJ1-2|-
CASSLPYRTNYGYTF
TGTGCCAGCAGCTTGCCCTACAGGACAAACTATGGCTACACCTTC
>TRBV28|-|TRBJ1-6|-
CASSPRTYSPLHF
TGTGCCAGCAGTCCCCGTACATATTCACCCCTCCACTTT
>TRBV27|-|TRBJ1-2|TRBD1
CASSSGTAKESYTF
TGTGCCAGCAGTTCAGGGACAGCAAAAGAGAGCTACACCTTC
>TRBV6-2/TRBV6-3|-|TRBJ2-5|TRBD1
CASSKQGAGETQYF
TGTGCCAGCAGTAAACAGGGGGCAGGAGAGACCCAGTACTTC
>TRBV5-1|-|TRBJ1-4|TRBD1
CASSLAGGTGVEKLFF
TGCGCCAGCAGCTTGGCCGGAGGGACAGGGGTTGAAAAACTGTTTTTT
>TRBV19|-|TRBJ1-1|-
CASSSTRQYDTEAFF
TGTGCCAGTAGTAGTACGCGGCAATATGACACTGAAGCTTTCTTT
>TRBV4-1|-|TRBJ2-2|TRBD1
CASSSRFAAGGIGELFF
TGCGCCAGCAGCTCCCGGTTCGCGGCAGGGGGTATCGGGGAGCTGTTTTTT
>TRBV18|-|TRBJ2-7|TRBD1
CASSPGTGVYEQYF
TGTGCCAGCTCACCCGGGACAGGGGTGTACGAGCAGTACTTC
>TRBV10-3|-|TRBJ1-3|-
CAIREGGTTGNTIYF
TGTGCCATCCGGGAGGGCGGGACCACTGGAAACACCATATATTTT
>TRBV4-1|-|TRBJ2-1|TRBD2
CASSKGLAGGLTNEQFF
TGCGCCAGCAGCAAGGGACTAGCGGGGGGGCTTACAAATGAGCAGTTCTTC
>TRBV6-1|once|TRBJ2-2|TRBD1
CASSVDAWTGGSGELFF
TGTGCCAGCAGTGTCGACGCCTGGACAGGGGGTTCCGGGGAGCTGTTTTTT
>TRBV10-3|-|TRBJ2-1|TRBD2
CAISEISGDNEQFF
TGTGCCATCAGTGAGATTAGCGGGGACAATGAGCAGTTCTTC
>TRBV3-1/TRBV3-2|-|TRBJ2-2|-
CASSQTGPGELFF
TGTGCCAGCAGCCAAACAGGGCCCGGGGAGCTGTTTTTT
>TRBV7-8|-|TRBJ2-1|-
CASSLAGGPNEQFF
TGTGCCAGCAGCTTAGCGGGGGGGCCTAATGAGCAGTTCTTC
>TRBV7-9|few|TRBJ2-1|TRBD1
CASSLRPGQGYNEQFF
TGTGCCAGCAGCTTAAGGCCGGGACAGGGGTACAATGAGCAGTTCTTC
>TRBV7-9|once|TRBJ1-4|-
CASSRRGGTNEKLFF
TGTGCCAGCAGCAGAAGGGGAGGGACTAATGAAAAACTGTTTTTT
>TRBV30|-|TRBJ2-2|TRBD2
CAWLRGGGAGELFF
TGTGCCTGGCTCCGGGGGGGAGGTGCCGGGGAGCTGTTTTTT
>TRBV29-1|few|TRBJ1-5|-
CSVRRDSNQPQHF
TGCAGCGTTCGGCGGGATAGCAATCAGCCCCAGCATTTT
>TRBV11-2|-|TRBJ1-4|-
CASSPDINEKLFF
TGTGCCAGCAGCCCTGACATCAATGAAAAACTGTTTTTT
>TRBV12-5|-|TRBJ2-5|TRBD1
CASGFAQGAVETQYF
TGTGCTAGTGGTTTTGCGCAGGGGGCCGTGGAGACCCAGTACTTC
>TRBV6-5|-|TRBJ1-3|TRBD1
CASIGRGTGNTIYF
TGTGCCAGCATCGGCAGGGGGACCGGAAACACCATATATTTT
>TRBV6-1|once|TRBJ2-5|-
CASSEGYRDVQYF
TGTGCCAGCAGTGAAGGGTACCGGGATGTCCAGTACTTC
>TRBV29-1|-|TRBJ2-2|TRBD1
CSVEGTGTITGELFF
TGCAGCGTTGAAGGGACAGGGACGATCACCGGGGAGCTGTTTTTT
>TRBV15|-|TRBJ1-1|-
CATSRDPTPNTEAFF
TGTGCCACCAGCAGAGATCCGACACCGAACACTGAAGCTTTCTTT
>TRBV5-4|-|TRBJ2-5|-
CASSRAQGTQETQYF
TGTGCCAGCAGCAGAGCACAGGGAACCCAAGAGACCCAGTACTTC
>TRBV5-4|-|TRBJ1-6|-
CASSLQQQSNSPLHF
TGTGCCAGCAGCTTGCAACAGCAGTCTAATTCACCCCTCCACTTT
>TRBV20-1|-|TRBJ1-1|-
CSASSWQRPSTNTEAFF
TGCAGTGCTAGTTCCTGGCAACGCCCCTCAACGAACACTGAAGCTTTCTTT
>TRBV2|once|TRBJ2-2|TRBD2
CASSSSGVYTGELFF
TGTGCCAGCAGTTCTAGCGGGGTGTACACCGGGGAGCTGTTTTTT
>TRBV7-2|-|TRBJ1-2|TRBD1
CASSLWGTDIGYTF
TGTGCCAGCAGCCTCTGGGGGACAGATATTGGCTACACCTTC
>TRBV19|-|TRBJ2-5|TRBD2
CASRQRVSGKETQYF
TGTGCCAGCCGGCAAAGGGTTAGCGGGAAAGAGACCCAGTACTTC
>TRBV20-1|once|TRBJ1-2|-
CSASPPKGVWGYTF
TGCAGTGCTAGTCCCCCGAAAGGGGTATGGGGCTACACCTTC
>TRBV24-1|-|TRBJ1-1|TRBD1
CATSDRTGKGTEAFF
TGTGCCACCAGTGATAGGACAGGGAAAGGCACTGAAGCTTTCTTT
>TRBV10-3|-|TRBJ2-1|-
CAISVGGVQDEQFF
TGTGCCATCAGTGTGGGCGGGGTGCAAGATGAGCAGTTCTTC
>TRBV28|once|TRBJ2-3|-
CASRPQTGGAEDTQYF
TGTGCCAGCAGGCCGCAGACTGGGGGGGCAGAAGATACGCAGTATTTT
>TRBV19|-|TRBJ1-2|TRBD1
CASSWDRGPYGYTF
TGTGCCAGTAGTTGGGACAGGGGGCCCTATGGCTACACCTTC